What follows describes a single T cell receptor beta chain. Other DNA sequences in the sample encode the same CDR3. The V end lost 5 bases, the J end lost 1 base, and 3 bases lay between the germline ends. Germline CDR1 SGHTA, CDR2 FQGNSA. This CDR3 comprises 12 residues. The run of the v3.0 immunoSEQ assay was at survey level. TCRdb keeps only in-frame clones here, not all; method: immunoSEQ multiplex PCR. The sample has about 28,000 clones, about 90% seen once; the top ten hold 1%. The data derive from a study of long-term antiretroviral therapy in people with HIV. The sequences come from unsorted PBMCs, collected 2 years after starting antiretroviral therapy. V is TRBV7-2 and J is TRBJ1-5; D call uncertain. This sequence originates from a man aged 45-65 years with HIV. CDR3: CASSDSNQPQHF. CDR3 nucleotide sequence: TGTGCCAGCAGCGACAGCAATCAGCCCCAGCATTTT.